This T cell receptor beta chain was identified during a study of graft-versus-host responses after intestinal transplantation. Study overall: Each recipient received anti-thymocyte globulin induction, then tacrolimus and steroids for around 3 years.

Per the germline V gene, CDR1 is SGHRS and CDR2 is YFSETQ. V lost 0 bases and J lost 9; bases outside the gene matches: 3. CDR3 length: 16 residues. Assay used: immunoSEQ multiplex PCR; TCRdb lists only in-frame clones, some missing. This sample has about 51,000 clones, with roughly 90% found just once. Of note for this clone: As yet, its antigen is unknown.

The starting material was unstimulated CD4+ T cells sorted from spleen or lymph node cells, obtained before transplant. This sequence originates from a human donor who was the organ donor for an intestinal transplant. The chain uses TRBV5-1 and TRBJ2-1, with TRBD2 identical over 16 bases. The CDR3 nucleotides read TGCGCCAGCAGCTTGGTGGGACTAGCGGGAGGGACTGAGCAGTTCTTC. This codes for CASSLVGLAGGTEQFF.